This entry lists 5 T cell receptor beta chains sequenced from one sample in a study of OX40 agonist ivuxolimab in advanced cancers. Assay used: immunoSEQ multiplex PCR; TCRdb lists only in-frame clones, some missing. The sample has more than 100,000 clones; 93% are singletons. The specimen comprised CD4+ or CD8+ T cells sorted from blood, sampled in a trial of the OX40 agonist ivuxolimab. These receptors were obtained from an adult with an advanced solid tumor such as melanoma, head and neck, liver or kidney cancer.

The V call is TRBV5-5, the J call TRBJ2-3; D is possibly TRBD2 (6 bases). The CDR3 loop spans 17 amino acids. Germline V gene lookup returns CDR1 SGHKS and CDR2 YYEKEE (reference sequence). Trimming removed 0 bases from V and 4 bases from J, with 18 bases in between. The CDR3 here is CASSLGLGQIAADTQYF. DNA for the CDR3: TGTGCCAGCAGCTTGGGATTGGGCCAAATAGCGGCAGATACGCAGTATTTT.

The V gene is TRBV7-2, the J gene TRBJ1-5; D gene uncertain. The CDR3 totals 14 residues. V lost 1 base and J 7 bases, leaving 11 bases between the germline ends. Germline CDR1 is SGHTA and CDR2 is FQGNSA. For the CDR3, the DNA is TGTGCCAGCAGCTTAGTCCGAGGGCGGCAGCCCCAGCATTTT. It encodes CASSLVRGRQPQHF.

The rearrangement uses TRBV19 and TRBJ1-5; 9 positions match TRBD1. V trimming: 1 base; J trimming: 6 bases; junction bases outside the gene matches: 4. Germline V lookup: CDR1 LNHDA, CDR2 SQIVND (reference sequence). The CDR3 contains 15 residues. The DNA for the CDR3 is TGTGCCAGTAGTATAGCTGGACAGGGGATTCAGCCCCAGCATTTT. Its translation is CASSIAGQGIQPQHF.

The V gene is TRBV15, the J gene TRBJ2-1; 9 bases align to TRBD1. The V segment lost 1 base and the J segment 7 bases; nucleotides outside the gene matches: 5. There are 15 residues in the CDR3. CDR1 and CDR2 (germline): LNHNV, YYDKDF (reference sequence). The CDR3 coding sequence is TGTGCCACCAGCAGAGCCGGGACAGGGAAGAATGAGCAGTTCTTC. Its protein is CATSRAGTGKNEQFF.

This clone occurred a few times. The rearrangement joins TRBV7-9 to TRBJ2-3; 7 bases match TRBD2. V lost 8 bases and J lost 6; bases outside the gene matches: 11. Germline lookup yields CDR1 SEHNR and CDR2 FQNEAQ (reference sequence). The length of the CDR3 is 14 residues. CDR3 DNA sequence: TGTGCCAGCGGAGCGGGGTATAGTGTGGATACGCAGTATTTT. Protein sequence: CASGAGYSVDTQYF. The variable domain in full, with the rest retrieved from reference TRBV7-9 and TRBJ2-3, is DTGVSQNPRHKITKRGQNVTFRCDPISEHNRLYWYRQTLGQGPEFLTYFQNEAQLEKSRLLSDRFSAERPKGSFSTLEIQRTEQGDSAMYLCASGAGYSVDTQYFGPGTRLTVL.